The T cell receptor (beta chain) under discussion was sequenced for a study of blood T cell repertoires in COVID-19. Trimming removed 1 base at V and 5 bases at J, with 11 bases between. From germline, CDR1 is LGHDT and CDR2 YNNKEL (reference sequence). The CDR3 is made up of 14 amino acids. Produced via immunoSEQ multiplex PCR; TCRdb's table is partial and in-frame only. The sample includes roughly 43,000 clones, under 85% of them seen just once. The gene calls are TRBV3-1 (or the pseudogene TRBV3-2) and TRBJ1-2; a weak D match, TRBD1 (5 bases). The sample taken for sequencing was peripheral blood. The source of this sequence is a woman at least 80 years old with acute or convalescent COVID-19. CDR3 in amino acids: CASSQVGVSYGYTF. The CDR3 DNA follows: TGTGCCAGCAGCCAAGTAGGGGTGAGTTATGGCTACACCTTC.